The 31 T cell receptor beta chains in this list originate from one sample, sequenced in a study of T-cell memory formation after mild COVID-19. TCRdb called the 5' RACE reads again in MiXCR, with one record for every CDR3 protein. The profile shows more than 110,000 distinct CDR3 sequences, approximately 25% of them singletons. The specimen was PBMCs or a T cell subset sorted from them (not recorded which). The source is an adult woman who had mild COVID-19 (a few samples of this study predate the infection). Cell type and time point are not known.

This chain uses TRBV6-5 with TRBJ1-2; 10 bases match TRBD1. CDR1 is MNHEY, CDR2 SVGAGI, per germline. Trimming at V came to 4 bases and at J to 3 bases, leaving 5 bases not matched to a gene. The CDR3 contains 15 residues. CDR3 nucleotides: TGTGCCAGCAGTTTAACCGGGACAGGGGACTATGGCTACACCTTC. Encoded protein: CASSLTGTGDYGYTF.

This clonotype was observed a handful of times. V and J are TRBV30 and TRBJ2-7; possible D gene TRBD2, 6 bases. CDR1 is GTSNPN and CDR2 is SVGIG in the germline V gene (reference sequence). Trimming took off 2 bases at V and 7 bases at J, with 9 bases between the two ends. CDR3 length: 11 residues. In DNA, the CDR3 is TGTGCCTGGAGTTATGGGGGGGAGCAGTACTTC. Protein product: CAWSYGGEQYF.

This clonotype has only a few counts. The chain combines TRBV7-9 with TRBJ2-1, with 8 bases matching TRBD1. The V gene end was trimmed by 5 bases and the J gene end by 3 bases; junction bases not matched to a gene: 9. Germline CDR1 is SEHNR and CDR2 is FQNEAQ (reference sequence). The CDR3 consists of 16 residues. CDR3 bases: TGTGCCAGCAGCGCAGACAGGGGTGCTAACTACAATGAGCAGTTCTTC. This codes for CASSADRGANYNEQFF.

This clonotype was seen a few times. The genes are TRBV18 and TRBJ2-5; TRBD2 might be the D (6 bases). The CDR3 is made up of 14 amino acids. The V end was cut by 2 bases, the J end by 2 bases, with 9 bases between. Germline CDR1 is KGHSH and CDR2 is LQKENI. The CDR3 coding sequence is TGTGCCAGCTCACCATTCGGGAGTCAAGAGACCCAGTACTTC. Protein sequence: CASSPFGSQETQYF.

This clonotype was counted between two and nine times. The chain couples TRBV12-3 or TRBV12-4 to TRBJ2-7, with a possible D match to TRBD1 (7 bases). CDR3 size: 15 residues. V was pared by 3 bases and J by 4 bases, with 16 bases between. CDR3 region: CASSFSGGRSYEQYF. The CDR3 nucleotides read TGTGCCAGCAGTTTTTCAGGGGGGAGGTCATACGAGCAGTACTTC.

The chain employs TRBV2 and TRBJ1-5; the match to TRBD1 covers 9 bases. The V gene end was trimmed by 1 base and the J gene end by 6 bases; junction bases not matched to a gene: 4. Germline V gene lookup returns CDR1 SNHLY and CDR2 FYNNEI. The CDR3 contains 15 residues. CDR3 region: CASSEVGTGFQPQHF. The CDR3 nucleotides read TGTGCCAGCAGTGAAGTTGGGACAGGGTTTCAGCCCCAGCATTTT.

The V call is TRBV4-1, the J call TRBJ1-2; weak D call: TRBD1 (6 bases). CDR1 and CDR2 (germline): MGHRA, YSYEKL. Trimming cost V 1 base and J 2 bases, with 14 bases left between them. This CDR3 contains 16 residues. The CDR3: CASSQVGGRGNYGYTF. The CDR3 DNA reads TGCGCCAGCAGCCAAGTCGGGGGGCGAGGAAACTATGGCTACACCTTC.

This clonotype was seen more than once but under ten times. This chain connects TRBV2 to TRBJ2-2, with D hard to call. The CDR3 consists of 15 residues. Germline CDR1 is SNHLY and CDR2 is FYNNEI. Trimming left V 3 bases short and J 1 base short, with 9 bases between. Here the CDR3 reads CASSDGEMNTGELFF. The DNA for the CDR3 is TGTGCCAGCAGTGATGGGGAAATGAACACCGGGGAGCTGTTTTTT.

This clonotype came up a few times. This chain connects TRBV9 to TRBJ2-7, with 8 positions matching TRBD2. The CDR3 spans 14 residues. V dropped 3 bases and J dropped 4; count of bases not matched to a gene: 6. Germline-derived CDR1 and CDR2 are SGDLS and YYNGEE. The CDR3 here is CASSAGGASYEQYF. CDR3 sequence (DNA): TGTGCCAGCAGCGCGGGGGGGGCCTCTTACGAGCAGTACTTC. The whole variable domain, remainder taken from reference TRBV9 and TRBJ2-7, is DSGVTQTPKHLITATGQRVTLRCSPRSGDLSVYWYQQSLDQGLQFLIQYYNGEERAKGNILERFSAQQFPDLHSELNLSSLELGDSALYFCASSAGGASYEQYFGPGTRLTVT.

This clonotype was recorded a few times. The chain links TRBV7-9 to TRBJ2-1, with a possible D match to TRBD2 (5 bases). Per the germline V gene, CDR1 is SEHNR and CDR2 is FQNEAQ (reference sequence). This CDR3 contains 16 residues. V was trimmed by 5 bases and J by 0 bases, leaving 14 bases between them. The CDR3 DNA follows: TGTGCCAGCAGCCCCGTTCCTAGCAGCTCCTACAATGAGCAGTTCTTC. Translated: CASSPVPSSSYNEQFF.

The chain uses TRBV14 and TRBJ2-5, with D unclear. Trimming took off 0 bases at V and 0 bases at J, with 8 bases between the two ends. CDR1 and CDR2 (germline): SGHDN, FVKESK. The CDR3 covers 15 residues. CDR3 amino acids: CASSQEGAYQETQYF. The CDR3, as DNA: TGTGCCAGCAGCCAAGAAGGCGCGTACCAAGAGACCCAGTACTTC.

The CDR3 DNA reads TGTGCCAGCAGCTTAGGCTGGACAGGGATTGCGACTGAAGCTTTCTTT. Amino acid sequence: CASSLGWTGIATEAFF. The chain recombines TRBV7-9 with TRBJ1-1; 8 bases map to TRBD1. Germline CDR1 and CDR2: SEHNR and FQNEAQ (reference sequence). This CDR3 has 16 amino acids. The ends lost 1 base at V and 5 bases at J; junction bases unmatched: 9.

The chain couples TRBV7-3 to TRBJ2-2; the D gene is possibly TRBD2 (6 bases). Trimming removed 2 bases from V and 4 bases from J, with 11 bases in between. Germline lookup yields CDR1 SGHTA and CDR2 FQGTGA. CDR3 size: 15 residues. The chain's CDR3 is CASSLGGDGTGELFF. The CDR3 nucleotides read TGTGCCAGCAGCTTAGGAGGGGACGGCACCGGGGAGCTGTTTTTT.

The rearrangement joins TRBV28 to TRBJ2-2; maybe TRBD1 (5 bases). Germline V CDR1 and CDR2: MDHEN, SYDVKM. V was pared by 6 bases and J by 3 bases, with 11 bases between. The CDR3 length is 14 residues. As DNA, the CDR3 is TGTGCCAGCAGGTCGACAGAGTACACCGGGGAGCTGTTTTTT. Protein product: CASRSTEYTGELFF.

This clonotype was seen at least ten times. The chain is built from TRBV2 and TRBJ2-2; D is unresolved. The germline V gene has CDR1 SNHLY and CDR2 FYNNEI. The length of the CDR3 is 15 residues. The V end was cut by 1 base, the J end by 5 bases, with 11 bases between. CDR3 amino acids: CASSEGALPTGELFF. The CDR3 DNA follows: TGTGCCAGCAGTGAAGGGGCACTTCCTACCGGGGAGCTGTTTTTT.

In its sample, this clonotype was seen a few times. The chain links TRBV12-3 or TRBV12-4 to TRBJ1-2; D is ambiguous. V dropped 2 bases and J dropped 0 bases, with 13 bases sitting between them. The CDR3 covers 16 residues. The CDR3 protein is CASSLSGSRSNYGYTF. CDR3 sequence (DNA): TGTGCCAGCAGTTTATCTGGTTCCCGGTCTAACTATGGCTACACCTTC.

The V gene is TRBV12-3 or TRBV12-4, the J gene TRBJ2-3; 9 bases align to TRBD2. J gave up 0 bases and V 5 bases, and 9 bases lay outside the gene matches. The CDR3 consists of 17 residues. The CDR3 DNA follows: TGTGCCAGCAGTCTCGGCAGTCTAGCGGGGAGCACAGATACGCAGTATTTT. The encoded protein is CASSLGSLAGSTDTQYF.

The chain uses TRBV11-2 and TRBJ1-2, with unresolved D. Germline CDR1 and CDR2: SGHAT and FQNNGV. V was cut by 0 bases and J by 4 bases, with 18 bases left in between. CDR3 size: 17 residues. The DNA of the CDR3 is TGTGCCAGCAGCTTAGAGGAGATTGGGATGGGATTCTATGGCTACACCTTC. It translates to CASSLEEIGMGFYGYTF.

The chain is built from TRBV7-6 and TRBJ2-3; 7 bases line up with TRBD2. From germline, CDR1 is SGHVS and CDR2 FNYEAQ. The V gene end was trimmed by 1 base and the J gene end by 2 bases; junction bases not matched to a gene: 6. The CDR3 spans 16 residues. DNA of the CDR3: TGTGCCAGCAGCTTAGTAAGCGGGGCCCCCACAGATACGCAGTATTTT. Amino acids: CASSLVSGAPTDTQYF.

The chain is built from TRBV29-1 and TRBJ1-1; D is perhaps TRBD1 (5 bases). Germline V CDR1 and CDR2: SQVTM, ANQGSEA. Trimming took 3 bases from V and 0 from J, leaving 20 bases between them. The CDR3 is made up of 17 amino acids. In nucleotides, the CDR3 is TGCAGCGTTGAGGGGGGAAGGGGCAGACCAATGAACACTGAAGCTTTCTTT. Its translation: CSVEGGRGRPMNTEAFF.

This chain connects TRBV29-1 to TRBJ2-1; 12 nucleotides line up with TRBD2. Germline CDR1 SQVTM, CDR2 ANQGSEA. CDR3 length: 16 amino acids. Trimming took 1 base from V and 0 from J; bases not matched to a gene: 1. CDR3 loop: CSVEASGGGSYNEQFF. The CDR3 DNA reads TGCAGCGTTGAAGCTAGCGGGGGGGGCTCCTACAATGAGCAGTTCTTC.

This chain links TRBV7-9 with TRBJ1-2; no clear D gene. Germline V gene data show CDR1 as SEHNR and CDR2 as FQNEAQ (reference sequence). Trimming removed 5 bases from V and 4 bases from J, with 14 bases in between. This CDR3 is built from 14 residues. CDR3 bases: TGTGCCAGCAGCCCGCTCGGGGTGGCCTATGGCTACACCTTC. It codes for CASSPLGVAYGYTF.

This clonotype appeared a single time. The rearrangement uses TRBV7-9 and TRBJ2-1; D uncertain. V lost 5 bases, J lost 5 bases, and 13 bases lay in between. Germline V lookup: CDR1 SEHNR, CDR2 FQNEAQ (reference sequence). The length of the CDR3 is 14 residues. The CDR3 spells CASSPPANHNEQFF. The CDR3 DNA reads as TGTGCCAGCAGCCCCCCCGCGAACCACAATGAGCAGTTCTTC.

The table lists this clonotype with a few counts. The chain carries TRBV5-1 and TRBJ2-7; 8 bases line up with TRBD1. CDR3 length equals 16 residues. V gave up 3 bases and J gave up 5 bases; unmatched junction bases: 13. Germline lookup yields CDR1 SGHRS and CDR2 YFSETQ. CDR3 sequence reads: CASSYGQGQLWDEQYF. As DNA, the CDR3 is TGCGCCAGCAGCTACGGACAGGGCCAGCTATGGGACGAGCAGTACTTC.

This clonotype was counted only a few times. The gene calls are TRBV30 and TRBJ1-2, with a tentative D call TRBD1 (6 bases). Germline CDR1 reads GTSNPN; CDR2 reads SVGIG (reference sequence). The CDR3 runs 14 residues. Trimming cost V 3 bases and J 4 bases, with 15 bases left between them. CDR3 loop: CAWRQQGVSYGYTF. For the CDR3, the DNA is TGTGCCTGGAGACAACAGGGCGTCAGCTATGGCTACACCTTC.

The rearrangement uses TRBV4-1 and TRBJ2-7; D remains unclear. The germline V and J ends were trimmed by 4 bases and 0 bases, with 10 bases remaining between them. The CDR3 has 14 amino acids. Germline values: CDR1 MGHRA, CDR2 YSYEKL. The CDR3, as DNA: TGCGCCAGCAGCCCAGTGAGTAACTCCTACGAGCAGTACTTC. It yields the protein CASSPVSNSYEQYF.

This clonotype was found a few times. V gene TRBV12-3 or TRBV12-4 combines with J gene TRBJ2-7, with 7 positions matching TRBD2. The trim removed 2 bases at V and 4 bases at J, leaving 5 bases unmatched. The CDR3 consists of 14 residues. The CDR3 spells CASSLYLAAYEQYF. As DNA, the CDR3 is TGTGCCAGCAGTTTATACCTAGCGGCGTACGAGCAGTACTTC.

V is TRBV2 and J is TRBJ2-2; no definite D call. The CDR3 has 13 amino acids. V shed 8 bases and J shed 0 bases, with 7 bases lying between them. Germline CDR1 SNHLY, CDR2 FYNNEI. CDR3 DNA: TGTGCCAGCTGCCCGTCGAACACCGGGGAGCTGTTTTTT. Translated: CASCPSNTGELFF.

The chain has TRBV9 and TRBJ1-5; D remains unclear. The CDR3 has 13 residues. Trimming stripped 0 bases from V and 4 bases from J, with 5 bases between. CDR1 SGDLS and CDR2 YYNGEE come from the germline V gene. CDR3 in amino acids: CASSVGVNQPQHF. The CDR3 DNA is TGTGCCAGCAGCGTAGGGGTTAATCAGCCCCAGCATTTT. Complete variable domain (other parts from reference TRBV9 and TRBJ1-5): DSGVTQTPKHLITATGQRVTLRCSPRSGDLSVYWYQQSLDQGLQFLIQYYNGEERAKGNILERFSAQQFPDLHSELNLSSLELGDSALYFCASSVGVNQPQHFGDGTRLSIL.

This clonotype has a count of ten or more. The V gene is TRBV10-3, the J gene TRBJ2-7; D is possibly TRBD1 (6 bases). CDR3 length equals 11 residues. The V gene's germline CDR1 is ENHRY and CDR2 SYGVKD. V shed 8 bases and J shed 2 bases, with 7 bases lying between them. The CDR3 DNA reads TGTGCCATCTCAGGGGCCTACGAGCAGTACTTC. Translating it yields CAISGAYEQYF.

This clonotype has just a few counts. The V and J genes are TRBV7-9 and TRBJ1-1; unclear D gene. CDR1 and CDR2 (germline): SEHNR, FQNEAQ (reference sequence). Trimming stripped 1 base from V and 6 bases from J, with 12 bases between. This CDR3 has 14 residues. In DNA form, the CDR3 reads TGTGCCAGCAGCTTAGTAGTAGGGTTCGCTGAAGCTTTCTTT. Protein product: CASSLVVGFAEAFF.